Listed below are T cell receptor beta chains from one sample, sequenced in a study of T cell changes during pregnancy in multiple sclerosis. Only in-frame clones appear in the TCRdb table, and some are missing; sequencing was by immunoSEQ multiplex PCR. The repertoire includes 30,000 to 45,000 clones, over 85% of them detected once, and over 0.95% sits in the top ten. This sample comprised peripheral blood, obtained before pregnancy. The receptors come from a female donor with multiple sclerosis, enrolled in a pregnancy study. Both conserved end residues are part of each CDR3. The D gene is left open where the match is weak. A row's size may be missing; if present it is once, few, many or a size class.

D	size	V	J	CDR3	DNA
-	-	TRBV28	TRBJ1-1	CASSRPRVGDAFF	TGTGCCAGCAGTCGCCCCCGCGTTGGAGACGCTTTCTTT
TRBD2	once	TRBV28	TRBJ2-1	CASKLAGGLYNEQFF	TGTGCCAGCAAATTAGCGGGAGGGCTATACAATGAGCAGTTCTTC
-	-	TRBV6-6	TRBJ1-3	CASSTTEDTIYF	TGTGCCAGCAGTACGACAGAGGACACCATATATTTT
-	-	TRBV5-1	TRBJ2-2	CASSLEGENTGELFF	TGCGCCAGCAGCTTGGAGGGGGAGAACACCGGGGAGCTGTTTTTT
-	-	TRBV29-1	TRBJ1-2	CSGGGDGLSNYGYTF	TGCAGCGGGGGGGGAGACGGATTATCTAACTATGGCTACACCTTC
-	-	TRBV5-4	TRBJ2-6	CASSLDRGAGANVLTF	TGTGCCAGCAGCTTGGATCGGGGAGCTGGGGCCAACGTCCTGACTTTC
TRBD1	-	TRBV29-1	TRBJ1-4	CSVVQGRNEKLFF	TGCAGCGTTGTACAGGGGCGAAATGAAAAACTGTTTTTT
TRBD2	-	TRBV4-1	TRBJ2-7	CASSETSPTYEQYF	TGCGCCAGCAGCGAGACTAGCCCCACCTACGAGCAGTACTTC
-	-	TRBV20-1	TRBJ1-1	CRGEGGTEAFF	TGCAGAGGCGAGGGGGGGACTGAAGCTTTCTTT
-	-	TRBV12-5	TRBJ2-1	CASELKRGYNEQFF	TGTGCTAGTGAGTTGAAAAGAGGTTACAATGAGCAGTTCTTC
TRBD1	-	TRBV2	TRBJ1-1	CASSPRTGEYTEAFF	TGTGCCAGCAGTCCAAGGACAGGGGAGTACACTGAAGCTTTCTTT
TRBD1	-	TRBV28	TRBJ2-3	CASSIPGQGPDTQYF	TGTGCCAGCAGCATCCCGGGACAGGGACCCGATACGCAGTATTTT
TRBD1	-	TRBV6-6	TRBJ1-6	CASSKGQGSHNSPLHF	TGTGCCAGCAGTAAGGGACAGGGGAGCCATAATTCACCCCTCCACTTT
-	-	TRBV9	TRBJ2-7	CASSVANSPTYEQYF	TGTGCCAGCAGCGTAGCCAACAGCCCTACCTACGAGCAGTACTTC
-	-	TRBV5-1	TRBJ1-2	CASRIDTGFSGDGYTF	TGCGCCAGCAGGATAGATACAGGGTTTTCGGGCGATGGCTACACCTTC
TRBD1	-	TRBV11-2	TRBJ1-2	CASSLDQDRGSDYGYTF	TGTGCCAGCAGCTTAGATCAAGACAGGGGATCGGACTATGGCTACACCTTC
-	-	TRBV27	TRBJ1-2	CASSLGGTNYGYTF	TGTGCCAGCAGTTTAGGGGGGACCAACTATGGCTACACCTTC
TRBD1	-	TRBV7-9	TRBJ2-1	CASSLGEGHRGYNEQFF	TGTGCCAGCAGCTTGGGCGAGGGACACAGGGGGTACAATGAGCAGTTCTTC
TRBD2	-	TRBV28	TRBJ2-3	CASSFYGGRAGDTQYF	TGTGCCAGCAGTTTTTATGGCGGGAGGGCCGGAGATACGCAGTATTTT
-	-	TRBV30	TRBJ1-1	CAWSRQLQLTEAFF	TGTGCCTGGAGTCGGCAGCTACAGCTAACTGAAGCTTTCTTT
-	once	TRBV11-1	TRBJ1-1	CASSLERDTEAFF	TGTGCCAGCAGCTTAGAGAGGGACACTGAAGCTTTCTTT